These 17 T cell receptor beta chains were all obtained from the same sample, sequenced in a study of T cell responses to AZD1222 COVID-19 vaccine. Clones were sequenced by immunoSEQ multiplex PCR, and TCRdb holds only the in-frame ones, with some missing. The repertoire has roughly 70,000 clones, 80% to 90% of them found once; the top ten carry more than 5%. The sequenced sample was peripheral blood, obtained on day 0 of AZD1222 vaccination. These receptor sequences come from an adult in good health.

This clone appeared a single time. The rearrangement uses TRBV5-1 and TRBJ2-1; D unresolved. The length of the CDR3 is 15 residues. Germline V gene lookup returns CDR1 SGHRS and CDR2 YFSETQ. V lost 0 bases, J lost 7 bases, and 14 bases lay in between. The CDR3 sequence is CASSLARLNPNEQFF. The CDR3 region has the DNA TGCGCCAGCAGCTTGGCAAGACTCAACCCGAATGAGCAGTTCTTC.

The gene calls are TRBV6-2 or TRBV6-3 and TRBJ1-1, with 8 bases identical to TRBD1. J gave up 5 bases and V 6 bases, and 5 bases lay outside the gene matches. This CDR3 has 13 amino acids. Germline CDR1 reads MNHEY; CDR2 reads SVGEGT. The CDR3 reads CASSPRGLTEAFF. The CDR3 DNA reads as TGTGCCAGCAGCCCCAGGGGGCTAACTGAAGCTTTCTTT.

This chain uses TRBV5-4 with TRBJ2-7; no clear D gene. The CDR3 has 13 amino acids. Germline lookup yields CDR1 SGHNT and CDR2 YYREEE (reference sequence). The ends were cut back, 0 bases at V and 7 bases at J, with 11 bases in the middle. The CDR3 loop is CASSLVQGQEQYF. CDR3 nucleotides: TGTGCCAGCAGCTTGGTCCAAGGGCAGGAGCAGTACTTC. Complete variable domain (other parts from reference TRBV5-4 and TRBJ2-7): ETGVTQSPTHLIKTRGQQVTLRCSSQSGHNTVSWYQQALGQGPQFIFQYYREEENGRGNFPPRFSGLQFPNYSSELNVNALELDDSALYLCASSLVQGQEQYFGPGTRLTVT.

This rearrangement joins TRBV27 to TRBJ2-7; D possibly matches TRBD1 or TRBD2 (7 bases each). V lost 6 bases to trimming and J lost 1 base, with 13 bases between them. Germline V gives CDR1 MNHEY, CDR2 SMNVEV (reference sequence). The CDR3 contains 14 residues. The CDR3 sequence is CASRGGTVSYEQYF. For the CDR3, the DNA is TGTGCCAGCAGGGGAGGGACAGTATCCTACGAGCAGTACTTC.

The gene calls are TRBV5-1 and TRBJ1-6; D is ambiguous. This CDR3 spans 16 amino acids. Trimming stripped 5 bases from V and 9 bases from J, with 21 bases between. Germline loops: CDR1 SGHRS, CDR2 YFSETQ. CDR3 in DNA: TGCGCCAGCAGACCAAACGACCTCTCATTAGGTTCACCCCTCCACTTT. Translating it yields CASRPNDLSLGSPLHF.

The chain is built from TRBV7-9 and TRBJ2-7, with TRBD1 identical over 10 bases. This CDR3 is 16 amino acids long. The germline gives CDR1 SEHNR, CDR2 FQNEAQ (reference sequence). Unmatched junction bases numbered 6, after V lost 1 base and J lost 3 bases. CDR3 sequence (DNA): TGTGCCAGCAGCTTAGGGGGTGGGACAGGGGTCTACGAGCAGTACTTC. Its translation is CASSLGGGTGVYEQYF.

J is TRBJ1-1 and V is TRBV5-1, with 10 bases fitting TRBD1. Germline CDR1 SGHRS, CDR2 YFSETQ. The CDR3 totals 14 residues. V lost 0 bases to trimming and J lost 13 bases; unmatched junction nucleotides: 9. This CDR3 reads CASSLGQGARVLFF. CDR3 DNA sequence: TGCGCCAGCAGCTTGGGACAGGGGGCGCGGGTTCTTTTCTTT.

The CDR3 nucleotides read TGTGCCAGCAGCTTAAGAGTGGCGGACGGCTACACCTTC. Protein product: CASSLRVADGYTF. This rearrangement joins TRBV11-2 to TRBJ1-2; D is unresolved. The CDR3 runs 13 residues. Trimming stripped 2 bases from V and 8 bases from J, with 12 bases between. Germline values: CDR1 SGHAT, CDR2 FQNNGV.

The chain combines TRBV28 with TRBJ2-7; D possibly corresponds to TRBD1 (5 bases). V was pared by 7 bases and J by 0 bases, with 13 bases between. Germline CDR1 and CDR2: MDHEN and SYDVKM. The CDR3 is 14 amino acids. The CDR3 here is CASTTGGFSYEQYF. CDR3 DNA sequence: TGTGCCAGCACCACAGGCGGTTTCTCCTACGAGCAGTACTTC.

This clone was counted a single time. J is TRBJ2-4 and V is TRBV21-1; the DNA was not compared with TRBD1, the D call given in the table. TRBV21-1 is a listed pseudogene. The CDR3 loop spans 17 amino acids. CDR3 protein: CASSKESRGRSKNIQYF. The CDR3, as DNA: TGTGCCAGCAGCAAAGAGAGTAGGGGGCGCTCCAAAAACATTCAGTACTTC.

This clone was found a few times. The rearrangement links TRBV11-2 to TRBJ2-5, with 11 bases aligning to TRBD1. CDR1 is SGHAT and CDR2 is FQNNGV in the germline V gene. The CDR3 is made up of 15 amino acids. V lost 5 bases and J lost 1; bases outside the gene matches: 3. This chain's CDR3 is CASSLGTGGQETQYF. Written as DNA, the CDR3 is TGTGCCAGCAGCCTAGGGACAGGGGGCCAAGAGACCCAGTACTTC. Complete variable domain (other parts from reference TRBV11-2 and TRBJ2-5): EAGVAQSPRYKIIEKRQSVAFWCNPISGHATLYWYQQILGQGPKLLIQFQNNGVVDDSQLPKDRFSAERLKGVDSTLKIQPAKLEDSAVYLCASSLGTGGQETQYFGPGTRLLVL.

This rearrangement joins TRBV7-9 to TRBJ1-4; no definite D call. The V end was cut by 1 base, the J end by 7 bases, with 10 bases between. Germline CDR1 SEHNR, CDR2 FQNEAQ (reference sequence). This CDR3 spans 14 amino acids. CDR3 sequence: CASSLGHAGEKLFF. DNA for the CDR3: TGTGCCAGCAGCTTAGGGCACGCTGGTGAAAAACTGTTTTTT.

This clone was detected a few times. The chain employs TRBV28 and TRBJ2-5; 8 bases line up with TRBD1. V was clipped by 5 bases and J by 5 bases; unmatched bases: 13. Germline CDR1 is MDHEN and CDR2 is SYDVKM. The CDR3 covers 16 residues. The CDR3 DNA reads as TGTGCCAGCAGTCCCCTTGAACAGGGGGTTTGGGAGACCCAGTACTTC. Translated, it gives CASSPLEQGVWETQYF.

The CDR3 coding sequence is TGCGCCAGCAGCTTCAGGACGGACCTGAATGAAAAACTGTTTTTT. Its protein is CASSFRTDLNEKLFF. The rearrangement joins TRBV5-1 to TRBJ1-4; D uncertain. Germline CDR1 is SGHRS and CDR2 is YFSETQ. CDR3 length: 15 residues. V was cut by 2 bases and J by 5 bases, with 13 bases left in between.

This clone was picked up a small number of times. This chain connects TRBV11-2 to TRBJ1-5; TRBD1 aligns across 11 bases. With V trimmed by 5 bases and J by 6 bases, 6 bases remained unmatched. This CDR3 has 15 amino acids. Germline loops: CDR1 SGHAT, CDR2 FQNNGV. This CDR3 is CASSRGTGGTQPQHF. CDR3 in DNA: TGTGCCAGCAGCCGAGGGACAGGGGGAACTCAGCCCCAGCATTTT. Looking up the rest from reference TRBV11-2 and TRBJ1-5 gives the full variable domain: EAGVAQSPRYKIIEKRQSVAFWCNPISGHATLYWYQQILGQGPKLLIQFQNNGVVDDSQLPKDRFSAERLKGVDSTLKIQPAKLEDSAVYLCASSRGTGGTQPQHFGDGTRLSIL.

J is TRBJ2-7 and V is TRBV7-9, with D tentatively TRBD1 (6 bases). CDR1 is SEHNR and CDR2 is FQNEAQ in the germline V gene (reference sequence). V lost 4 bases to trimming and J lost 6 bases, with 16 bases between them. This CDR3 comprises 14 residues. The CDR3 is CASSWGGEGVEQYF. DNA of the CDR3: TGTGCCAGCAGCTGGGGCGGTGAGGGGGTCGAGCAGTACTTC.

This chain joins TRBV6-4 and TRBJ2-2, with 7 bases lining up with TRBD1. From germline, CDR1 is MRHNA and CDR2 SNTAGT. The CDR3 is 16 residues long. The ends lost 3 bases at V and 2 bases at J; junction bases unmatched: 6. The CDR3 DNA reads TGTGCCAGCAGTGAAGTCGGGACAGACAACACCGGGGAGCTGTTTTTT. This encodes CASSEVGTDNTGELFF.